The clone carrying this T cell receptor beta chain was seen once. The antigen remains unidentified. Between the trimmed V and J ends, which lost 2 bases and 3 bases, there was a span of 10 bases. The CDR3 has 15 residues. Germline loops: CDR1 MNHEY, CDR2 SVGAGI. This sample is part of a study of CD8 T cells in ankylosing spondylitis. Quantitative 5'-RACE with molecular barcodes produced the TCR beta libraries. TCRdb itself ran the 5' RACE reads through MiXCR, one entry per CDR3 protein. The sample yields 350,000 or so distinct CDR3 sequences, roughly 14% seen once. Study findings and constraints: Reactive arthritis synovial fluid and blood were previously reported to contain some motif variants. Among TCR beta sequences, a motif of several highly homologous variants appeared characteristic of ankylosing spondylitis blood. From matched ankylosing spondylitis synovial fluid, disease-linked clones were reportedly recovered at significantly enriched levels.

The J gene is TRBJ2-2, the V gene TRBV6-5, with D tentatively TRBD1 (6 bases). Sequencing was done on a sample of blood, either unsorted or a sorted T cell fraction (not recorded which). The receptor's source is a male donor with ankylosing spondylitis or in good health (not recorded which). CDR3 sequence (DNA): TGTGCCAGCAGTTACCAGGGGCGATACACCGGGGAGCTGTTTTTT. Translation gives CASSYQGRYTGELFF.